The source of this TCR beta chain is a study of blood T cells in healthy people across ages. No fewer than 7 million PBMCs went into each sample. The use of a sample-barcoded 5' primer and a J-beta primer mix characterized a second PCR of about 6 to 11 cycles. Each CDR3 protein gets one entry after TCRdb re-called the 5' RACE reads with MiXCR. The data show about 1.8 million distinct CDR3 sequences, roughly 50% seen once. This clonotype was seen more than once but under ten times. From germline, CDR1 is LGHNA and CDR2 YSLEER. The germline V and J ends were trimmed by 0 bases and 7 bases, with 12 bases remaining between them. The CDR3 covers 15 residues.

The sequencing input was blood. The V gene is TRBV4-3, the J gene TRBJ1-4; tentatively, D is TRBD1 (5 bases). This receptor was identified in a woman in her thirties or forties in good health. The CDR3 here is CASSQEGQGFEKLFF. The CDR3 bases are TGCGCCAGCAGCCAAGAAGGGCAGGGATTTGAAAAACTGTTTTTT.